This T cell receptor (beta chain) was documented in a study of blood T cells in healthy people across ages. This clonotype was recorded a few times. The antigen is unknown. The people who gave samples were healthy Caucasians from Russia, aged roughly 6 to 90. V was pared by 11 bases and J by 5 bases, with 22 bases of the junction left unmatched. This CDR3 contains 17 residues. Germline V CDR1 and CDR2: ENHRY, SYGVKD. Primed by a sample-barcoded 5' primer and a J-beta primer mix, a second PCR proceeded for roughly 7 to 11 cycles. A tag from a template-switch adaptor with 12 random nucleotides marked each cDNA molecule. One entry per CDR3 protein results from TCRdb running MiXCR on the 5' RACE reads. The sample holds about 730,000 distinct CDR3 sequences, about 42% seen once. Study-level findings and limits: TCR beta diversity, measured per million T cells, fell in a roughly linear way with age.

The sequencing sample was made of blood. This chain joins TRBV10-3 and TRBJ2-7, with TRBD1 matching over 9 bases. The sequence came from a woman aged 55-70 years in good health. The CDR3 DNA sequence: TGTGCCGCCCATTCGGGACAGGGCTTTCTTCGCCCCCACGAGCAGTACTTC. This encodes CAAHSGQGFLRPHEQYF.